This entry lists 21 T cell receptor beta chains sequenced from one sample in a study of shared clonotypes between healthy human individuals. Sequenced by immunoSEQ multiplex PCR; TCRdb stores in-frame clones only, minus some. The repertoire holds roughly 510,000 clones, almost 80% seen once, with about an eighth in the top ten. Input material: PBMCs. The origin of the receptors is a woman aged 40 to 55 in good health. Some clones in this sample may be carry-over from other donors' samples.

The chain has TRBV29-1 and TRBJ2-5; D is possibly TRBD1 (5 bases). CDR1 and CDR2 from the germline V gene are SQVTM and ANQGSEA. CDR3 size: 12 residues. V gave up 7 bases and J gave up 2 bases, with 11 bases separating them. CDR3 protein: CSGKGLQETQYF. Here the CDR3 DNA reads TGCAGCGGTAAGGGGCTACAAGAGACCCAGTACTTC. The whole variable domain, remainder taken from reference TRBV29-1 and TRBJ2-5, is SAVISQKPSRDICQRGTSLTIQCQVDSQVTMMFWYRQQPGQSLTLIATANQGSEATYESGFVIDKFPISRPNLTFSTLTVSNMSPEDSSIYLCSGKGLQETQYFGPGTRLLVL.

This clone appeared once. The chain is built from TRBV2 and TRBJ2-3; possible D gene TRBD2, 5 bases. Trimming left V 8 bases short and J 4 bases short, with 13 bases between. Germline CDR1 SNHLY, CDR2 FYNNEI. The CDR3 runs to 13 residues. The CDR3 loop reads CASSRGSADTQYF. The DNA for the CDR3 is TGTGCCAGCTCCCGTGGGAGTGCAGATACGCAGTATTTT.

CDR3 sequence: CASLGLAGFLSQYF. In nucleotides, the CDR3 is TGTGCCAGTCTGGGACTAGCGGGATTCCTCAGCCAGTACTTC. The rearrangement uses TRBV2 and TRBJ2-5, with TRBD2 matching 13 bases. Germline V gene lookup returns CDR1 SNHLY and CDR2 FYNNEI. CDR3 size: 14 residues. The V and J ends lost 9 bases and 10 bases, in that order; junction bases with no gene match: 11.

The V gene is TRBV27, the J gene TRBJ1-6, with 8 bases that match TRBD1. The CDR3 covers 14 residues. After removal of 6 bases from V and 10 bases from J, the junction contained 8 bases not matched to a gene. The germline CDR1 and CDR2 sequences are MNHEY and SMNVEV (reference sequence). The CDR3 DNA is TGTGCCAGCAGCAGGGGGCGCTTTAACTCACCCCTCCACTTT. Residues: CASSRGRFNSPLHF.

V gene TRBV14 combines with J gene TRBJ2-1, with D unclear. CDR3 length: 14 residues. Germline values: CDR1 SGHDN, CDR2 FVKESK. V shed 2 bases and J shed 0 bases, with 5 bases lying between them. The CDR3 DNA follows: TGTGCCAGCAGCCAATGGGCCTCCTACAATGAGCAGTTCTTC. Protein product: CASSQWASYNEQFF.

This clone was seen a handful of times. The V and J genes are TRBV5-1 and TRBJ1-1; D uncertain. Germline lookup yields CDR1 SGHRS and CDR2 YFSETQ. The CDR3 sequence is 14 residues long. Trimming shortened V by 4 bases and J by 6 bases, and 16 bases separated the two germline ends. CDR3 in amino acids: CASSTAPGNPEAFF. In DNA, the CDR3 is TGCGCCAGCAGCACCGCCCCGGGGAATCCTGAAGCTTTCTTT. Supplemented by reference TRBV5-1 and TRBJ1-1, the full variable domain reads KAGVTQTPRYLIKTRGQQVTLSCSPISGHRSVSWYQQTPGQGLQFLFEYFSETQRNKGNFPGRFSGRQFSNSRSEMNVSTLELGDSALYLCASSTAPGNPEAFFGQGTRLTVV.

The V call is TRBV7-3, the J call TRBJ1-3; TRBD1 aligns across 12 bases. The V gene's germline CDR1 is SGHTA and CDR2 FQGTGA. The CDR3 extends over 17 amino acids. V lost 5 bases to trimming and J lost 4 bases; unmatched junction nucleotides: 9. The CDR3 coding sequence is TGTGCCAGCAGCCCCTCGGGACAGGGGGCTCTCGGAAACACCATATATTTT. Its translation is CASSPSGQGALGNTIYF. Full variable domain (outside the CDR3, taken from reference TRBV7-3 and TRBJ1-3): GAGVSQTPSNKVTEKGKYVELRCDPISGHTALYWYRQSLGQGPEFLIYFQGTGAADDSGLPNDRFFAVRPEGSVSTLKIQRTERGDSAVYLCASSPSGQGALGNTIYFGEGSWLTVV.

For the CDR3, the DNA is TGCGCCAGCAGCGCTCTAACTAGCGGGAGTGGTGGTGAGCAGTTCTTC. Translating it yields CASSALTSGSGGEQFF. The rearrangement uses TRBV5-1 and TRBJ2-1; 11 bases are shared with TRBD2. Per the germline V gene, CDR1 is SGHRS and CDR2 is YFSETQ. This CDR3 contains 16 residues. The V gene end was trimmed by 4 bases and the J gene end by 9 bases; junction bases not matched to a gene: 12.

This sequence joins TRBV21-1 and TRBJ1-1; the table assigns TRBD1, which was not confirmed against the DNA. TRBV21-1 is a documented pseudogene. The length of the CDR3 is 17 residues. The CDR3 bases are TGTGCCAGGGGGCGCCCGGGACAGGGGGCCCGGAACACTGAAGCTTTCTTT. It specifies CARGRPGQGARNTEAFF.

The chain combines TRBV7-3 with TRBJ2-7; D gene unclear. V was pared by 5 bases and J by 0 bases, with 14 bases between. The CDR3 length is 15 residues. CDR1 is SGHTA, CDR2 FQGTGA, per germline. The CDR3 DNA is TGTGCCAGCAGCCTAGGACCTATGAGCTCCTACGAGCAGTACTTC. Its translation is CASSLGPMSSYEQYF.

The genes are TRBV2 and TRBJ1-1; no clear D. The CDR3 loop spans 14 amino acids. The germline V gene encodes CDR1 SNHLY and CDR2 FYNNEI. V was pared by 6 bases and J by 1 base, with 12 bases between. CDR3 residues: CASSLGRSNTEAFF. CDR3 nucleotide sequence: TGTGCCAGCAGCTTGGGCAGATCGAACACTGAAGCTTTCTTT. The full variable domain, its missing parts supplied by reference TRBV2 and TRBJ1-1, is EPEVTQTPSHQVTQMGQEVILRCVPISNHLYFYWYRQILGQKVEFLVSFYNNEISEKSEIFDDQFSVERPDGSNFTLKIRSTKLEDSAMYFCASSLGRSNTEAFFGQGTRLTVV.

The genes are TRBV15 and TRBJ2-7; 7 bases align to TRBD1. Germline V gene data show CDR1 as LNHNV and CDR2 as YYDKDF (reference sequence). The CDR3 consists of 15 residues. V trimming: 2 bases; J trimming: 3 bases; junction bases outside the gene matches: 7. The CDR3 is CATSRNPTGSYEQYF. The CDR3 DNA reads TGTGCCACCAGCAGAAACCCGACAGGGAGCTACGAGCAGTACTTC.

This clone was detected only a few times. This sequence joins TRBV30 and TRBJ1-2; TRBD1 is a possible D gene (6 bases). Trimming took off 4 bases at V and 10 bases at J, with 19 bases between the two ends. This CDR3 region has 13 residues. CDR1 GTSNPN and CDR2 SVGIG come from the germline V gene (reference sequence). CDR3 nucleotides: TGTGCCTGGAAAATTATAGCAGGGGAGAACTACACCTTC. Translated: CAWKIIAGENYTF.

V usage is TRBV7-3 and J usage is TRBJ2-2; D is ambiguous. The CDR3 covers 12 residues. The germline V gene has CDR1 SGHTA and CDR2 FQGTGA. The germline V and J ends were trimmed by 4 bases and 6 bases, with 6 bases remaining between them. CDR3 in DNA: TGTGCCAGCAGCTCCAGGCCCGGGGAGCTGTTTTTT. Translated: CASSSRPGELFF.

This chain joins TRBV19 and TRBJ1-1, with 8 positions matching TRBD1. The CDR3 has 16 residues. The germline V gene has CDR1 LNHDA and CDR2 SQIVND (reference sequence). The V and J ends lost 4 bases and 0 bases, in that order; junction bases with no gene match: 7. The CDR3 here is CASSKTGTGLNTEAFF. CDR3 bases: TGTGCCAGTAGTAAGACCGGGACAGGTTTGAACACTGAAGCTTTCTTT. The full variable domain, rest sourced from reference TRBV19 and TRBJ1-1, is DGGITQSPKYLFRKEGQNVTLSCEQNLNHDAMYWYRQDPGQGLRLIYYSQIVNDFQKGDIAEGYSVSREKKESFPLTVTSAQKNPTAFYLCASSKTGTGLNTEAFFGQGTRLTVV.

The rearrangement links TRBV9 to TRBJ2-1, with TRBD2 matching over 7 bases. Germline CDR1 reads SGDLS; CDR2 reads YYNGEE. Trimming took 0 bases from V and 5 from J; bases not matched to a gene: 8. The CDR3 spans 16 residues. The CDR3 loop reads CASSVGRGGGDNEQFF. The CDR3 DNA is TGTGCCAGCAGCGTAGGACGTGGCGGGGGTGACAATGAGCAGTTCTTC.

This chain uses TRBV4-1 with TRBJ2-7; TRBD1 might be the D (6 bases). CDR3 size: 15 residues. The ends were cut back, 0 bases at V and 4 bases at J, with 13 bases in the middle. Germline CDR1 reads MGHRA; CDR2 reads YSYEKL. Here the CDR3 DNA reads TGCGCCAGCAGCCAAGAGAAGCAGGGGACGTACGAGCAGTACTTC. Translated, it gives CASSQEKQGTYEQYF.

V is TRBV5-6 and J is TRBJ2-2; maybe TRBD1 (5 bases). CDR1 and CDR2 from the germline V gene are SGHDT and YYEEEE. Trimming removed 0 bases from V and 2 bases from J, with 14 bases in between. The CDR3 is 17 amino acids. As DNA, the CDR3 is TGTGCCAGCAGCTTGGGTTCAGGGAACCTTAACACCGGGGAGCTGTTTTTT. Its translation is CASSLGSGNLNTGELFF.

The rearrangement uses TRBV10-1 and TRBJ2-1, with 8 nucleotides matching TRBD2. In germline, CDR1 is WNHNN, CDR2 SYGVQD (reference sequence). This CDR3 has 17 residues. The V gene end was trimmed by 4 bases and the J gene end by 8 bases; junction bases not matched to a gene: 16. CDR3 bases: TGCGCCAGCAGTGTTGGGTATAGCGGGAACCTAATTCATGAGCAGTTCTTC. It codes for CASSVGYSGNLIHEQFF.

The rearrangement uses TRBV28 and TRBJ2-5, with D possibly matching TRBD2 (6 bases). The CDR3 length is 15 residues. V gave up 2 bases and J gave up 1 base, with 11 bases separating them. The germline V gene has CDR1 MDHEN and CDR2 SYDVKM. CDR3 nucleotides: TGTGCCAGCAGTTTAGGGACGGGAGTCCAAGAGACCCAGTACTTC. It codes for CASSLGTGVQETQYF.

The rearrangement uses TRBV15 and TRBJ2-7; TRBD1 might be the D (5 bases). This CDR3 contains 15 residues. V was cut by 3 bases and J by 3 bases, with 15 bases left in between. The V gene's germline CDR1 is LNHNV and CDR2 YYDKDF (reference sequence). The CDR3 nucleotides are TGTGCCACCAGCAGGGAAGACAGAACCCACTACGAGCAGTACTTC. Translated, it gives CATSREDRTHYEQYF.